One sample yielded the 25 T cell receptor beta chains listed below, sequenced in a study of prognosis after radiotherapy for stage I lung cancer (dated by TCRdb to 2020 to 2022). The instrument was an Illumina HiSeq 3000. Two rounds of multiplex PCR were used to amplify the TCR beta CDR3 region from genomic DNA. In the first PCR round, primers specific to each TRBV and TRBJ gene were used, and the primer sequences were filed in Chinese patent CN105087789A. Using fastp trimming at Q25 and MiXCR clonotype assembly, TCRdb reanalyzed the public sequencing data and kept in-frame beta chains. Duplicate CDR3 protein sequences are folded into a single record with the most common DNA and genes. The sample profile shows about 34,000 distinct CDR3 sequences; 25% to 40% of them were found once. The ten largest clones take up 25% to 30% of the sample. The sample consisted of PBMCs, taken before or after stereotactic body radiation therapy (not recorded which). All receptors come from a donor over 45 with non-small cell lung cancer.

This clonotype was picked up many times. The chain is built from TRBV5-1 and TRBJ2-7; D is possibly TRBD2 (7 bases). The CDR3 loop spans 14 amino acids. Germline V gene sequence: CDR1 SGHRS, CDR2 YFSETQ. V lost 5 bases to trimming and J lost 2 bases, with 14 bases between them. CDR3 nucleotide sequence: TGCGCCAGCAGAATGAGCGGGACAACCTACGAGCAGTACTTC. Protein sequence: CASRMSGTTYEQYF.

With regard to this clonotype: One base separates it from a far larger clone, so it is likely a read error. The chain has TRBV6-1 and TRBJ2-2; D possibly corresponds to TRBD1 (5 bases). Germline lookup yields CDR1 MNHNS and CDR2 SASEGT. The CDR3 has 13 amino acids. The V end was cut by 7 bases, the J end by 7 bases, with 13 bases between. DNA for the CDR3: TGTGCCAGCATTTTAGGGGCTCACGGGGAGCTGTTTTTT. It is translated as CASILGAHGELFF.

This clonotype was recorded only once. The J gene is TRBJ1-2, the V gene TRBV15, with D maybe TRBD1 (5 bases). This CDR3 is 13 amino acids long. V was clipped by 0 bases and J by 6 bases, with 8 bases between them. Germline assignment: CDR1 LNHNV and CDR2 YYDKDF (reference sequence). Written as DNA, the CDR3 is TGTGCCACCAGCAGAGATCGGGGGGATGGCTACACCTTC. It codes for CATSRDRGDGYTF.

The chain uses TRBV7-9 and TRBJ2-7, with unresolved D. Trimming took off 0 bases at V and 6 bases at J, with 9 bases between the two ends. CDR1 and CDR2 from the germline V gene are SEHNR and FQNEAQ (reference sequence). The CDR3 consists of 13 residues. Written as DNA, the CDR3 is TGTGCCAGCAGCTTAGCTTCGTTGGCCGAGCAGTACTTC. It yields the protein CASSLASLAEQYF.

At least ten counts were recorded for this clonotype. The rearrangement joins TRBV7-2 to TRBJ1-3, with a possible D match to TRBD1 (6 bases). The V end lost 5 bases, the J end lost 0 bases, and 14 bases lay between the germline ends. The CDR3 has 16 residues. Germline loops: CDR1 SGHTA, CDR2 FQGNSA. CDR3 sequence: CASSGGQYSSGNTIYF. The CDR3 DNA sequence: TGTGCCAGCAGCGGCGGACAGTATAGCTCTGGAAACACCATATATTTT.

In this sample, this clonotype turned up once. V usage is TRBV6-1 and J usage is TRBJ2-6; the D gene is possibly TRBD1 (6 bases). CDR1 and CDR2 from the germline V gene are MNHNS and SASEGT. V lost 6 bases and J 5 bases, leaving 23 bases between the germline ends. This CDR3 is built from 18 residues. CDR3 protein: CASRCTGTKLFWANVLTF. CDR3 nucleotide sequence: TGTGCCAGCAGGTGCACCGGGACAAAACTCTTTTGGGCCAACGTCCTGACTTTC.

A note on this clonotype: This may be a read error, as it is one base from a much larger clone. The chain employs TRBV18 and TRBJ2-5; D call uncertain. CDR1 and CDR2 (germline): KGHSH, LQKENI. V gave up 6 bases and J gave up 2 bases, with 13 bases separating them. The CDR3 consists of 14 residues. The CDR3 loop is CASSPDQSQETQYF. CDR3 coding DNA: TGTGCCAGCTCTCCTGACCAGTCACAAGAGACCCAGTACTTC.

DNA for the CDR3: TGTGCCAGCAGTGAAGAGGACAGGGTGGGAGAGACCCAGTACTTC. It encodes CASSEEDRVGETQYF. The chain combines TRBV6-1 with TRBJ2-5; 8 bases fit TRBD1. The germline V gene has CDR1 MNHNS and CDR2 SASEGT. Trimming removed 1 base from V and 4 bases from J; junction bases left unmatched: 5. The CDR3 consists of 15 residues.

This clonotype was recorded many times. The rearrangement joins TRBV6-2 or TRBV6-3 to TRBJ1-1, with 12 bases lining up with TRBD1. Germline CDR1 and CDR2: MNHEY and SVGEGT. The CDR3 length is 16 residues. V lost 8 bases, J lost 3 bases, and 10 bases stayed unmatched. In DNA form, the CDR3 reads TGTGCCAGCTCGGGGACAGGGGGCTGGTTGGACACTGAAGCTTTCTTT. It yields the protein CASSGTGGWLDTEAFF.

This clonotype came up many times. This may be a read error: a much more frequent sequence differs by one nucleotide. The rearrangement uses TRBV6-2 or TRBV6-3 and TRBJ1-6; no firm D call. Germline V lookup: CDR1 MNHEY, CDR2 SVGEGT. Trimming pared 4 bases from V and 5 bases from J, leaving 12 bases between. This CDR3 contains 15 residues. This CDR3 reads CASSFTSEDNSPLHF. CDR3 in DNA: TGTGCCAGCAGTTTCACTTCTGAAGATAATTCACCCCTCCACTTT.

This clonotype was detected ten times or more. This chain joins TRBV5-5 and TRBJ2-1; 7 positions agree with TRBD1. This CDR3 comprises 13 residues. Germline values: CDR1 SGHKS, CDR2 YYEKEE (reference sequence). V shed 0 bases and J 6 bases; nucleotides not matched to a gene: 0. The CDR3: CASSLGDSNEQFF. In DNA form, the CDR3 reads TGTGCCAGCAGCTTGGGGGACAGCAATGAGCAGTTCTTC.

This clonotype has a count of ten or more. The chain joins TRBV11-1 to TRBJ1-6; TRBD1 might be the D (6 bases). Trimming left V 5 bases short and J 5 bases short, with 10 bases between. Germline V gene sequence: CDR1 SGHAT, CDR2 FQDESV (reference sequence). The CDR3 runs to 14 residues. The CDR3, as DNA: TGTGCCAGCAGCGACTGGACAGATAATTCACCCCTCCACTTT. It codes for CASSDWTDNSPLHF.

As regards this clonotype: One end of the junction fails to match germline, which may point to a read error. The gene calls are TRBV24-1 and TRBJ2-1; 7 bases align to TRBD2. This CDR3 is 15 amino acids long. The germline CDR1 and CDR2 sequences are KGHDR and SFDVKD. The CDR3 nucleotides are TGTACCACCAGTGAAGCGGGGTGCTCCTACAATGAGCAGTTCTTC. It specifies CTTSEAGCSYNEQFF.

Many counts were recorded for this clonotype. The rearrangement joins TRBV2 to TRBJ2-5, with D hard to call. V was shortened by 8 bases and J by 4 bases, with 8 bases between the two germline ends. Germline V gene sequence: CDR1 SNHLY, CDR2 FYNNEI. The CDR3 extends over 11 amino acids. CDR3 DNA: TGTGCCAGCCACCAAGCAGAGACCCAGTACTTC. Its protein is CASHQAETQYF.

A note on this clonotype: The likely explanation is a read error, given a far larger clone one base away. The DNA of the CDR3 is TGTGCCAGCAGTCCTCTCGAGAATGGCTACACCTTC. It yields the protein CASSPLENGYTF. The chain uses TRBV6-6 and TRBJ1-2, with D unclear. The CDR3 covers 12 residues. Per the germline V gene, CDR1 is MNHNY and CDR2 is SVGAGI (reference sequence). Deletions cut 5 bases from V and 6 bases from J, with 10 bases between.

This clonotype was seen at least ten times. The chain couples TRBV2 to TRBJ2-1; D gene unclear. CDR1 is SNHLY, CDR2 FYNNEI, per germline. The germline V and J ends were trimmed by 1 base and 6 bases, with 7 bases remaining between them. This CDR3 comprises 13 residues. The CDR3 protein is CASSEDLVNEQFF. The DNA of the CDR3 is TGTGCCAGCAGTGAAGACCTAGTCAATGAGCAGTTCTTC.

Ten or more counts support this clonotype. This sequence joins TRBV5-1 and TRBJ1-1; a possible D gene is TRBD1 (5 bases). The CDR3 loop spans 14 amino acids. The germline V gene has CDR1 SGHRS and CDR2 YFSETQ. Trimming removed 0 bases at V and 6 bases at J, with 12 bases between. CDR3 sequence reads: CASSLEVQGAEAFF. CDR3 DNA sequence: TGCGCCAGCAGCTTGGAAGTCCAAGGGGCTGAAGCTTTCTTT.

Of note for this clonotype: With only one base between it and a far larger clone, this is likely a read error. The genes are TRBV6-8 and TRBJ1-5; TRBD1 might be the D (5 bases). The CDR3 sequence is 18 residues long. Per the germline V gene, CDR1 is MNHGY and CDR2 is SAAAGT. V was pared by 2 bases and J by 5 bases, with 22 bases between. The CDR3 loop reads CASSYPPKDYVGDQPQHF. In DNA, the CDR3 is TGTGCCAGCAGTTACCCCCCAAAGGACTACGTGGGGGATCAGCCCCAGCATTTT.

There are many counts of this clonotype. The chain joins TRBV3-1 to TRBJ1-2; D might be TRBD1 (5 bases). V was cut by 1 base and J by 5 bases, with 20 bases left in between. This CDR3 has 17 residues. Germline values: CDR1 LGHDT, CDR2 YNNKEL (reference sequence). In DNA form, the CDR3 reads TGTGCCAGCAGCCAAGTCCGAAACCGACAGAGCCCATATGGCTACACCTTC. This translates into CASSQVRNRQSPYGYTF.

This clonotype occurred many times. This chain uses TRBV12-3 or TRBV12-4 with TRBJ1-2; 9 bases fit TRBD1. The CDR3 spans 14 residues. J lost 4 bases, V lost 5 bases, and 5 bases had no gene match. CDR3 DNA: TGTGCCAGCAGTCCAACAGGGGGCTTCTATGGCTACACCTTC. Translated: CASSPTGGFYGYTF.

The rearrangement links TRBV11-2 to TRBJ2-3; D perhaps matches TRBD1 (5 bases). The CDR3 has 16 amino acids. Germline V CDR1 and CDR2: SGHAT, FQNNGV. Trimming took 4 bases from V and 4 from J, leaving 18 bases between them. CDR3 amino acids: CASSWARSRGADTQYF. In nucleotides, the CDR3 is TGTGCCAGCAGCTGGGCCCGGTCAAGGGGCGCAGATACGCAGTATTTT.

This clonotype was seen at least ten times. The gene calls are TRBV20-1 and TRBJ2-5; TRBD2 agrees at 8 bases. The germline gives CDR1 DFQATT, CDR2 SNEGSKA (reference sequence). The V and J ends lost 7 bases and 9 bases, in that order; junction bases with no gene match: 4. The CDR3 contains 10 residues. The CDR3 DNA is TGCAGTGGGCAGCGGGGGCCCCAGTACTTC. This translates into CSGQRGPQYF.

This clonotype was detected ten times or more. The rearrangement uses TRBV3-1 and TRBJ2-7; tentative D call: TRBD1 (6 bases). V dropped 2 bases and J dropped 7 bases, with 18 bases sitting between them. In germline, CDR1 is LGHDT, CDR2 YNNKEL (reference sequence). The CDR3 extends over 15 amino acids. This CDR3 reads CASSQSDRYGFEQYF. In DNA form, the CDR3 reads TGTGCCAGCAGCCAATCTGACAGGTATGGGTTTGAGCAGTACTTC.

Turning to this clonotype: This clone may be a read error of a much larger clone one base away. As the CDR3 is not closed by the conserved phenylalanine or tryptophan, this likely results from a read error. This chain connects TRBV19 to TRBJ1-4, with TRBD1 as a possible D gene (5 bases). The CDR3 sequence is 16 residues long. Per germline, CDR1 LNHDA and CDR2 SQIVND (reference sequence). Trimming pared 7 bases from V and 0 bases from J, leaving 15 bases between. CDR3 sequence: CASTHGAFATNEKLFY. DNA for the CDR3: TGTGCCAGTACCCACGGGGCGTTTGCAACTAATGAAAAACTGTTTTAT.

This clonotype was seen many times. The V gene is TRBV20-1, the J gene TRBJ1-5; D call uncertain. V gave up 6 bases and J gave up 3 bases, with 9 bases separating them. The germline V gene has CDR1 DFQATT and CDR2 SNEGSKA (reference sequence). This CDR3 is built from 12 residues. DNA of the CDR3: TGCAGTGCGGGCAGGCCCAATCAGCCCCAGCATTTT. This encodes CSAGRPNQPQHF.